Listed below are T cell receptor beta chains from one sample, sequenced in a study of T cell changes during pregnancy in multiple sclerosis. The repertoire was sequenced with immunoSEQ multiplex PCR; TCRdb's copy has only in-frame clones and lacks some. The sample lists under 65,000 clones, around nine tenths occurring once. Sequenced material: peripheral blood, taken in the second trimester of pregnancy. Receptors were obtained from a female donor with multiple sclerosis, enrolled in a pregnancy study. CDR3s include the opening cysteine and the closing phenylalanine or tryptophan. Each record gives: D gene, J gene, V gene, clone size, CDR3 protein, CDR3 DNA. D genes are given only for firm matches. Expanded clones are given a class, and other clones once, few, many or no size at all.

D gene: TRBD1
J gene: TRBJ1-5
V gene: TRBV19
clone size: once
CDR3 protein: CASNPDRDYDQPQHF
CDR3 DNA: TGTGCCAGTAATCCGGACAGGGATTACGATCAGCCCCAGCATTTT

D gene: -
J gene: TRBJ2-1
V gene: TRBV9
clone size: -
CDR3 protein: CASSVVRPAGYNEQFF
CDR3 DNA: TGTGCCAGCAGCGTAGTTCGGCCCGCGGGGTACAATGAGCAGTTCTTC

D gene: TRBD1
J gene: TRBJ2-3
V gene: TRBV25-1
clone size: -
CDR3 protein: CASSMTGYGTDTQYF
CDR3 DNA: TGTGCCAGCAGTATGACAGGGTACGGCACAGATACGCAGTATTTT

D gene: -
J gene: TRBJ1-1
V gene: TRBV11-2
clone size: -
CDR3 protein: CASSSRGTNTEAFF
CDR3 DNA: TGTGCCAGCAGCTCGCGGGGGACGAACACTGAAGCTTTCTTT

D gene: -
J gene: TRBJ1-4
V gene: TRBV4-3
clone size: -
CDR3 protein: CASSQEATGSEKLFF
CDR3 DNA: TGCGCCAGCAGCCAAGAGGCGACAGGATCTGAAAAACTGTTTTTT

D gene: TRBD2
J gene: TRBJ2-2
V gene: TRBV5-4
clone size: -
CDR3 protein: CASSPPGGNTGELFF
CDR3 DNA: TGTGCCAGCAGCCCCCCGGGAGGGAACACCGGGGAGCTGTTTTTT

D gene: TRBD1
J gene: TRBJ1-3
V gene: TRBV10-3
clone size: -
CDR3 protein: CAISEPTTGTGVGNTIYF
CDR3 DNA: TGTGCCATCAGTGAGCCGACCACCGGGACAGGGGTTGGAAACACCATATATTTT

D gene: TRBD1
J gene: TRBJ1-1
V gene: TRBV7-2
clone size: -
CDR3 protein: CASSLQTRQGPRAEAFF
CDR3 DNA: TGTGCCAGCAGCTTACAGACCCGACAGGGGCCTAGGGCTGAAGCTTTCTTT

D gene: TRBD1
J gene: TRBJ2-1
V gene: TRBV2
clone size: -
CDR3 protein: CASIEDRGTDEQFF
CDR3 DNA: TGTGCCAGCATTGAGGACAGGGGTACGGATGAGCAGTTCTTC

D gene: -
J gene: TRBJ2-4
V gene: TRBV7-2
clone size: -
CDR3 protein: CASSLRQGLAKNIQYF
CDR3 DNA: TGTGCCAGCAGCCTCCGACAGGGACTAGCCAAAAACATTCAGTACTTC

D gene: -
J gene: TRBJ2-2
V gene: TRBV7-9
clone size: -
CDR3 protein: CASSTVAVNTGELFF
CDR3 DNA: TGTGCCAGCAGCACCGTAGCGGTGAACACCGGGGAGCTGTTTTTT

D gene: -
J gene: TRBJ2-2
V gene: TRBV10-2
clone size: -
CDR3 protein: CASRTSGNTGELFF
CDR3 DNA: TGCGCCAGCAGAACCAGCGGGAACACCGGGGAGCTGTTTTTT

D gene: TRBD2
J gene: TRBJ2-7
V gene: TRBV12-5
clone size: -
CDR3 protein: CASGLELAGRSYEQYF
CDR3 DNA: TGTGCTAGTGGTTTGGAACTAGCGGGAAGATCCTACGAGCAGTACTTC

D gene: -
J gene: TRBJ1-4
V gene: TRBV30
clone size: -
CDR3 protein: CACQGTGNEKLFF
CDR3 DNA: TGTGCCTGCCAGGGAACTGGGAATGAAAAACTGTTTTTT

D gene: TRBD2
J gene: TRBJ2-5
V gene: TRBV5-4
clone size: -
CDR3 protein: CASSLDLAGVRETQYF
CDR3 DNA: TGTGCCAGCAGCTTGGATCTAGCGGGAGTGCGCGAGACCCAGTACTTC

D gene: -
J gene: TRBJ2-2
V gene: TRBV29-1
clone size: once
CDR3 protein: CSVDSGTGELFF
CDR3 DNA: TGCAGCGTGGACTCCGGCACCGGGGAGCTGTTTTTT

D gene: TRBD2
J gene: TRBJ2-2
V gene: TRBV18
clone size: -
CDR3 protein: CASSRLTSGRPHANTGELFF
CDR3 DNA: TGTGCCAGCTCCAGATTGACTAGCGGGAGGCCCCACGCGAACACCGGGGAGCTGTTTTTT

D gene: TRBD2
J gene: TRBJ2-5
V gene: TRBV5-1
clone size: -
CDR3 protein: CASSMGEGWTETQYF
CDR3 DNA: TGCGCCAGCAGCATGGGGGAGGGGTGGACGGAGACCCAGTACTTC